This is a list of T cell receptor beta chains from one sample in a study of OX40 agonist ivuxolimab in advanced cancers. Only in-frame clones appear in the TCRdb table, and some are missing; sequencing was by immunoSEQ multiplex PCR. This table has fewer than 95,000 clones, 75% to 95% appearing once. Material: CD4+ or CD8+ T cells sorted from blood, obtained in a trial of the OX40 agonist ivuxolimab. Receptor source: an adult with an advanced solid tumor such as melanoma, head and neck, liver or kidney cancer. The CDR3 runs from the conserved cysteine through the conserved F or W. The order of the fields is J gene, D gene, clone size, V gene, CDR3 protein, CDR3 DNA. A D gene is named only where the DNA matches it firmly. Clone size is stated in some rows and not others, as once, few, many or a class when expanded.

>TRBJ1-1|TRBD1|NA|TRBV5-1
CASSLEPSGQSNTEAFF
TGCGCCAGCAGCTTGGAACCCTCGGGACAGTCAAACACTGAAGCTTTCTTT
>TRBJ1-5|NA|NA|TRBV6-5
CASRRGRNQPQHF
TGTGCCAGCAGACGGGGCCGCAATCAGCCCCAGCATTTT
>TRBJ2-7|TRBD1|NA|TRBV5-4
CASSLGTGQSYEQYF
TGTGCCAGCAGCTTGGGGACAGGCCAGTCCTACGAGCAGTACTTC
>TRBJ1-3|NA|once|TRBV4-3
CASSRGRGGNTIYF
TGCGCCAGCAGCCGGGGACGGGGAGGAAACACCATATATTTT
>TRBJ1-1|NA|NA|TRBV29-1
CSVLTQVGGGTEAFF
TGCAGCGTCCTGACACAGGTCGGTGGTGGCACTGAAGCTTTCTTT
>TRBJ1-5|TRBD1|NA|TRBV19
CASSAASDRVGQPQHF
TGTGCCAGTAGTGCAGCCTCCGACAGGGTAGGACAGCCCCAGCATTTT
>TRBJ2-1|NA|NA|TRBV2
CASSGQADNEQFF
TGTGCCAGCAGTGGACAGGCAGACAATGAGCAGTTCTTC
>TRBJ2-4|NA|NA|TRBV6-1
CASSPQTVNIQYF
TGTGCCAGCAGCCCACAAACAGTAAACATTCAGTACTTC
>TRBJ1-2|NA|NA|TRBV6-5
CASRSTGGGGYTF
TGTGCCAGCAGATCGACAGGCGGCGGTGGCTACACCTTC
>TRBJ2-3|TRBD2|NA|TRBV5-4
CASSPGLADTQYF
TGTGCCAGCAGCCCGGGACTAGCGGATACGCAGTATTTT
>TRBJ1-6|NA|once|TRBV7-2
CASSRDPNSPLHF
TGTGCCAGCAGCCGGGACCCAAATTCACCCCTCCACTTT
>TRBJ2-7|NA|NA|TRBV6-6
CASSYRVGGYEQYF
TGTGCCAGCAGTTACCGAGTAGGGGGCTACGAGCAGTACTTC
>TRBJ2-3|TRBD1|NA|TRBV18
CASSPTGGGTDTQYF
TGTGCCAGCTCACCTACAGGGGGTGGTACAGATACGCAGTATTTT
>TRBJ1-3|NA|NA|TRBV28
CASSLGNTIYF
TGTGCCAGCAGTTTGGGAAACACCATATATTTT
>TRBJ2-7|TRBD2|NA|TRBV29-1
CSVDISGTYEQYF
TGCAGCGTCGATATAAGCGGGACCTACGAGCAGTACTTC
>TRBJ2-5|TRBD2|few|TRBV7-9
CASTSGAETQYF
TGTGCCAGCACGAGCGGGGCAGAGACCCAGTACTTC
>TRBJ2-4|NA|NA|TRBV6-5
CASSYEGVLAKNIQYF
TGTGCCAGCAGTTACGAGGGGGTCTTAGCCAAAAACATTCAGTACTTC
>TRBJ2-7|NA|NA|TRBV15
CATSIDLSQGGQYF
TGTGCCACCAGCATCGACCTCTCACAGGGTGGGCAGTACTTC
>TRBJ2-3|TRBD1|NA|TRBV18
CANKRQGEGTDTQYF
TGTGCCAACAAACGACAGGGAGAGGGCACAGATACGCAGTATTTT
>TRBJ1-2|NA|NA|TRBV4-3
CASSQDPGLDGYTF
TGCGCCAGCAGCCAAGATCCAGGGCTCGATGGCTACACCTTC
>TRBJ2-3|TRBD2|NA|TRBV7-9
CASRSSGGWADTQYF
TGTGCCAGCCGATCCTCGGGAGGATGGGCAGATACGCAGTATTTT
>TRBJ1-2|NA|NA|TRBV7-9
CASSLTWGSGAGNYGYTF
TGTGCCAGCAGCTTAACATGGGGTTCAGGGGCTGGTAACTATGGCTACACCTTC
>TRBJ1-3|NA|NA|TRBV5-1
CASTPGTPGNTIYF
TGCGCCAGTACCCCGGGAACCCCTGGAAACACCATATATTTT
>TRBJ2-5|NA|NA|TRBV11-2
CASSAGQETQYF
TGTGCCAGCAGCGCGGGACAAGAGACCCAGTACTTC
>TRBJ2-5|TRBD1|NA|TRBV2
CASDRGVETQYF
TGTGCCAGCGACAGGGGCGTGGAGACCCAGTACTTC
>TRBJ2-3|TRBD2|NA|TRBV29-1
CSVAGGGRVDTQYF
TGCAGCGTTGCAGGCGGGGGGAGGGTGGATACGCAGTATTTT
>TRBJ2-2|TRBD1|NA|TRBV7-9
CASSLAPGQRDTGELFF
TGTGCCAGCAGCTTAGCGCCGGGACAGAGGGACACCGGGGAGCTGTTTTTT
>TRBJ1-1|TRBD1|NA|TRBV4-2
CASSQDLGQGRWNTEAFF
TGTGCCAGCAGCCAAGATTTGGGACAGGGCCGTTGGAACACTGAAGCTTTCTTT
>TRBJ1-1|NA|NA|TRBV5-1
CASSLEPNTANTEAFF
TGCGCCAGCAGCTTGGAACCCAACACCGCGAACACTGAAGCTTTCTTT
>TRBJ2-7|NA|NA|TRBV27
CASSHKVRGRGLYEQYF
TGTGCCAGCAGTCACAAGGTGAGGGGTAGGGGCCTCTACGAGCAGTACTTC
>TRBJ2-1|TRBD1|NA|TRBV7-6
CASSLGQGNEQFF
TGTGCCAGCAGCTTAGGACAGGGGAATGAGCAGTTCTTC
>TRBJ1-1|TRBD1|NA|TRBV6-5
CASSADRVTEAFF
TGTGCCAGCAGTGCAGACAGGGTTACTGAAGCTTTCTTT
>TRBJ2-5|NA|NA|TRBV29-1
CSVEAQQETQYF
TGCAGCGTTGAAGCGCAGCAAGAGACCCAGTACTTC
>TRBJ2-2|TRBD2|NA|TRBV2
CASHLRTSDLLRGELFF
TGTGCCAGCCACCTTCGGACTAGCGACTTACTGCGCGGGGAGCTGTTTTTT
>TRBJ1-2|NA|NA|TRBV27
CASSTSRGGTGLGYTF
TGTGCCAGCTCAACCTCGCGGGGGGGAACAGGGCTTGGCTACACCTTC
>TRBJ2-7|TRBD1|NA|TRBV19
CASSIRQGAHEQYF
TGTGCCAGTAGTATTCGACAGGGAGCTCACGAGCAGTACTTC
>TRBJ2-1|NA|NA|TRBV28
CASSPTVPGVNEQFF
TGTGCCAGCAGTCCTACCGTCCCAGGGGTGAATGAGCAGTTCTTC
>TRBJ2-5|NA|once|TRBV11-3
CASSPRLTQETQYF
TGTGCCAGCAGCCCAAGACTAACCCAAGAGACCCAGTACTTC
>TRBJ2-5|TRBD2|NA|TRBV14
CASSPGLAGVETQYF
TGTGCCAGCAGCCCCGGACTAGCGGGAGTAGAGACCCAGTACTTC
>TRBJ2-7|TRBD1|NA|TRBV10-3
CAITPGQGSHEQYF
TGTGCCATCACCCCGGGACAGGGTTCCCACGAGCAGTACTTC
>TRBJ1-1|NA|NA|TRBV6-5
CASSEGQMNTEAFF
TGTGCCAGCAGTGAAGGACAGATGAACACTGAAGCTTTCTTT
>TRBJ1-6|NA|few|TRBV7-8
CASSLGADSPLHF
TGTGCCAGCAGCTTAGGGGCGGATTCACCCCTCCACTTT
>TRBJ2-1|NA|NA|TRBV7-2
CASSTGYNEQFF
TGTGCCAGCAGCACAGGGTACAATGAGCAGTTCTTC
>TRBJ2-2|NA|few|TRBV10-3
CAIREGLANTGELFF
TGTGCCATCAGGGAGGGACTGGCGAACACCGGGGAGCTGTTTTTT
>TRBJ2-3|TRBD2|NA|TRBV28
CASSASGGRRADTQYF
TGTGCCAGCAGCGCTAGCGGGGGGCGAAGGGCAGATACGCAGTATTTT
>TRBJ2-7|NA|once|TRBV6-5
CAIRSPGLSYEQYF
TGTGCCATCAGGAGTCCGGGACTGTCTTACGAGCAGTACTTC
>TRBJ2-7|TRBD2|NA|TRBV5-4
CASSKGGTSGRGEQYF
TGTGCCAGCAGCAAGGGGGGGACTAGCGGGAGAGGGGAGCAGTACTTC
>TRBJ2-7|NA|NA|TRBV2
CASSGLSGYEQYF
TGTGCCAGCAGTGGGCTTAGTGGGTACGAGCAGTACTTC
>TRBJ1-5|TRBD1|NA|TRBV28
CASHEAGGGNQPQHF
TGTGCCAGCCATGAGGCAGGGGGAGGCAATCAGCCCCAGCATTTT
>TRBJ2-3|NA|few|TRBV19
CASSIKRGTDTQYF
TGTGCCAGTAGTATCAAGCGGGGCACAGATACGCAGTATTTT
>TRBJ2-1|NA|once|TRBV4-2
CASTKGREQFF
TGTGCCAGCACTAAGGGCCGTGAGCAGTTCTTC
>TRBJ2-5|NA|NA|TRBV9
CASSVGPYQETQYF
TGTGCCAGCAGCGTAGGACCGTACCAAGAGACCCAGTACTTC
>TRBJ1-2|TRBD1|once|TRBV29-1
CSVSGTGVNYGYTF
TGCAGCGTTTCCGGGACAGGGGTTAACTATGGCTACACCTTC
>TRBJ2-4|NA|NA|TRBV5-1
CASSLEGRNIQYF
TGCGCCAGCAGCTTGGAGGGCAGAAACATTCAGTACTTC
>TRBJ2-7|NA|NA|TRBV28
CASRTDGGSYEQYF
TGTGCCAGCAGGACGGACGGGGGCTCCTACGAGCAGTACTTC